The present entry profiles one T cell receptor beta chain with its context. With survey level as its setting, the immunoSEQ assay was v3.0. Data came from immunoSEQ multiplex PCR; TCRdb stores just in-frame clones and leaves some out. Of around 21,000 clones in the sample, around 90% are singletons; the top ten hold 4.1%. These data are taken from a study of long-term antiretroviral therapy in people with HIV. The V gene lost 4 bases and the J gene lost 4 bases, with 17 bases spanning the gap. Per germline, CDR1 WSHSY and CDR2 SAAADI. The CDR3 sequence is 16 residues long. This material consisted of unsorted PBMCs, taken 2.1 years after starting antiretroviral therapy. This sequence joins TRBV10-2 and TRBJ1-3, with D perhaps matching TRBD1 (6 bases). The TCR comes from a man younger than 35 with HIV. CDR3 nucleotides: TGCGCCAGCAGTGTCTCTTCGGGGGCGCAAGGAAACACCATATATTTT. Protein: CASSVSSGAQGNTIYF.